The following is a T cell receptor beta chain sequence with its context. Its target is not known. This CDR3 contains 15 residues. Trimming stripped 5 bases from V and 5 bases from J, with 18 bases between. The germline V gene has CDR1 LGHNA and CDR2 YNFKEQ. The protocol was immunoSEQ multiplex PCR, while the TCRdb copy is restricted to in-frame clones and leaves out a portion. This table holds around 30,000 clones, roughly four fifths found once. This record belongs to a study of Tregs in tolerant kidney transplant recipients. On the study more broadly: CD4+CD25+CD127- cells came from approximately 3-day belatacept mixed lymphocyte reactions, some with approximately five-day graft donor restimulation. Sorting used antibodies to exclude donor cells. Study findings and constraints: Activated donor B cell expansion appeared to reveal the most relevant donor-specific TCRbeta repertoire. Biological reproducibility was not directly addressed, but technical replication error appeared minimal.

The chain uses TRBV4-2 and TRBJ2-5, with unresolved D. Sequenced material: Tregs from blood cultured with allogeneic cells. The TCR sequence derives from a human donor in good health. The CDR3 coding sequence is TGTGCCAGCAGCATAGTTGAACATTCGCGGGAGACCCAGTACTTC. Its translation: CASSIVEHSRETQYF.